The source of this TCR beta chain is a study of CD8+ T cells in alopecia areata. Study at large: The SALT score measured affected scalp surface percentage in treated patients.

This clone was counted only a few times. Its antigen is currently unknown. CDR1 and CDR2 (germline): SGHDT, YYEEEE. V dropped 1 base and J dropped 5 bases, with 9 bases sitting between them. The CDR3 spans 13 residues. Study findings and constraints: Scalp data also include sequences from resident alphabeta T cells of normal skin.

The sample's treatment: oral pan-JAK inhibitor, 5-10 mg twice daily. RNA was isolated and reverse transcribed to cDNA, the sequencing template. Using immunoSEQ multiplex PCR, the repertoire was profiled, and TCRdb retains in-frame clones only, with some absent. Here the sample spans roughly 120,000 clones, 56% being singletons. This sequence originates from a human donor with alopecia areata. The chain is built from TRBV5-6 and TRBJ2-5; D is unclear. This specimen was CD4+ T cells sorted from blood, taken at week 24, from a patient treated with tofacitinib. The CDR3, as DNA: TGTGCCAGCAGCTTGTTGGGTCGGGAGACCCAGTACTTC. Protein product: CASSLLGRETQYF.